This TCR beta chain was documented in a study of low-dose radiotherapy and immunotherapy resistance in tumors. The CDR3 has 16 amino acids. The germline gives CDR1 SGHNT, CDR2 YYREEE (reference sequence). To note about this clonotype: A far more abundant clone sits one base away, making this likely a read error.

Covering alpha and beta chains, TRAV- and TRBV-specific primers were used for the first-strand cDNA. An approximately 19-cycle PCR with a constant-region primer and V-primer adapter amplified TCRs. TCRdb called the reads again in MiXCR, with one record for every CDR3 protein. The top ten hold roughly 2.8% of the sample, which has 65,000 to 100,000 distinct CDR3 sequences, roughly 19% seen once. The time point was: before trial treatment. Specimen: PBMCs, collected before treatment. This clonotype was obtained from a male donor with prostate cancer. This rearrangement joins TRBV5-4 to TRBJ2-5; D gene unclear. Judging by the DNA end, TRBJ2-1 fits better; the J call may be wrong. The CDR3 DNA reads TGTGCCAGCAGCTCGGGTCCGGCCGTCAGGCACAATGAGCAGTTCTTC. Translated, it gives CASSSGPAVRHNEQFF.